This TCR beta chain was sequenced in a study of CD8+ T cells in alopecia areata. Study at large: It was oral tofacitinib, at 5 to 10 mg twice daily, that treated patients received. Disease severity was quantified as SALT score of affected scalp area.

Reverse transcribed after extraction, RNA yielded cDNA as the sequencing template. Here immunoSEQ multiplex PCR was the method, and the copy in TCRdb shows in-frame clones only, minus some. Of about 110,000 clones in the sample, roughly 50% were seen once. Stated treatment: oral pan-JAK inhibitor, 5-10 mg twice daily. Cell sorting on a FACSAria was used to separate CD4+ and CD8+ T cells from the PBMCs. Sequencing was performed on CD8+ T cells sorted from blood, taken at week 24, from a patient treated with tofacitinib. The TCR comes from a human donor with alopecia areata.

In DNA, the CDR3 is TGTGCCAGCAGCTTAGCGCTGGGGGCGGGGTACGAGCAGTACTTC. It specifies CASSLALGAGYEQYF. V usage is TRBV7-2 and J usage is TRBJ2-7; D tentatively fits TRBD1 or TRBD2 (6 bases each). The CDR3 loop spans 15 amino acids. V gave up 0 bases and J gave up 4 bases, with 13 bases separating them. In germline, CDR1 is SGHTA, CDR2 FQGNSA. The whole variable domain, filled in from reference TRBV7-2 and TRBJ2-7, reads GAGVSQSPSNKVTEKGKDVELRCDPISGHTALYWYRQSLGQGLEFLIYFQGNSAPDKSGLPSDRFSAERTGGSVSTLTIQRTQQEDSAVYLCASSLALGAGYEQYFGPGTRLTVT.